This TCR beta chain was retrieved from a study of regulatory T cells in long-lasting Graves disease. Study-wide results and caveats: Persistent disease preferred TRBV28, TRBJ1-2 and TRBJ2-5; new disease, TRBV20-1 and TRBJ2-1.

Stated time point: newly diagnosed GD, antithyroid drugs for less than 3 months. PBMCs were the source of the RNA used for TCR sequencing. Arm-PCR of CDR3 regions and iRepertoire HTBI primers were the basis on which TCR beta libraries were built. Using its own MiXCR run on the multiplex PCR reads, TCRdb lists one record per CDR3 protein. Of about 220,000 distinct CDR3 sequences listed, approximately 18% are singletons. From germline, CDR1 is SGHAT and CDR2 FQNNGV. The CDR3 extends over 15 amino acids. The trim removed 4 bases at V and 4 bases at J, leaving 6 bases unmatched. The sample holds many counts of this clonotype. Its target is unknown. These same data were also listed under a study on T cells in Graves' hyperthyroidism and ophthalmopathy. From that report: It was considered stable Graves' hyperthyroidism when ophthalmopathy did not progress within 18 months. Diagnosis of hyperthyroidism was new in patients aged 18 to 65, and its duration was under 2 months.

This receptor was identified in a woman aged 25 to 39 with Graves disease. This specimen consisted of peripheral blood mononuclear cells (PBMCs), obtained at new diagnosis, from a patient treated with antithyroid drugs. The chain has TRBV11-2 and TRBJ2-7, with TRBD2 identical over 11 bases. This CDR3 reads CASSSILAGVYEQYF. The CDR3 nucleotides read TGTGCCAGCAGCTCGATACTAGCGGGAGTATACGAGCAGTACTTC.